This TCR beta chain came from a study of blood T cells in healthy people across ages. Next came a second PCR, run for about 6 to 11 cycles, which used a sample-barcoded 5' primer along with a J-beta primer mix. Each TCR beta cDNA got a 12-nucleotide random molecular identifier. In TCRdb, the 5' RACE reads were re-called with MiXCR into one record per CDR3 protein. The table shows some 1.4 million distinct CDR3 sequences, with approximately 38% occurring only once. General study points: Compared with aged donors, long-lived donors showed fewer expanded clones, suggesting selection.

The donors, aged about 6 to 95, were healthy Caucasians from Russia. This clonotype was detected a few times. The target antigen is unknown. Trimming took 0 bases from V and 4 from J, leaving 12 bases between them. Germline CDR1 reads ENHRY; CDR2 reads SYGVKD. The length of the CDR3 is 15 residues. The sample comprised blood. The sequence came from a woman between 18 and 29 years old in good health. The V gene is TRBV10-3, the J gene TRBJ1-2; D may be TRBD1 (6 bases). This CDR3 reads CAISESKGDFYGYTF. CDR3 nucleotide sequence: TGTGCCATCAGTGAGTCGAAGGGGGACTTCTATGGCTACACCTTC.